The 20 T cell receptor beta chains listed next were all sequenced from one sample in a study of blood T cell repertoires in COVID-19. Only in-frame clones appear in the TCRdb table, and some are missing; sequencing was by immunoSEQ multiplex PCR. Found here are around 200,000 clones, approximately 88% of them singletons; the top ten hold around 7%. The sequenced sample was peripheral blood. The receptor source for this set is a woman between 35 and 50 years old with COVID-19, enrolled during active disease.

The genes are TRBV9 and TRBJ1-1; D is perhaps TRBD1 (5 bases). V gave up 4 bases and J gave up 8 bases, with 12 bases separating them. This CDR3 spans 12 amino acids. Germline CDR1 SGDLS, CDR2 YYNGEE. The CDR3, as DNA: TGTGCCAGCAGCTCAGGGATAATGGAAGCTTTCTTT. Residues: CASSSGIMEAFF.

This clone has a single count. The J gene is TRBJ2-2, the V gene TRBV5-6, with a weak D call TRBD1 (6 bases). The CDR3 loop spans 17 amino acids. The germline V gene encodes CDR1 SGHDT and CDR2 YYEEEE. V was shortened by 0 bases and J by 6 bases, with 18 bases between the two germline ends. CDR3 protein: CASSLDVDQGWAGELFF. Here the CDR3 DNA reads TGTGCCAGCAGCTTGGATGTTGACCAGGGGTGGGCCGGGGAGCTGTTTTTT.

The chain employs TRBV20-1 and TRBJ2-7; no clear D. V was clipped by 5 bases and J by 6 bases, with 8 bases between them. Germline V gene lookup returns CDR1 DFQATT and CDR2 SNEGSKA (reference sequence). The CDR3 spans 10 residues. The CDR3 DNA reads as TGCAGTGCTTTTATTAGCGAGCAGTACTTC. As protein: CSAFISEQYF.

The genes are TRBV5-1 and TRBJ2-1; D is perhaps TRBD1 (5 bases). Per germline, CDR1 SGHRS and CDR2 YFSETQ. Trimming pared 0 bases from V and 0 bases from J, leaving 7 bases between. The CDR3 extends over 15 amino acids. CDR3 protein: CASSLEGLSYNEQFF. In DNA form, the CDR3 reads TGCGCCAGCAGCTTGGAGGGGCTCTCCTACAATGAGCAGTTCTTC. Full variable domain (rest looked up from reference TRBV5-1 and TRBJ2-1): KAGVTQTPRYLIKTRGQQVTLSCSPISGHRSVSWYQQTPGQGLQFLFEYFSETQRNKGNFPGRFSGRQFSNSRSEMNVSTLELGDSALYLCASSLEGLSYNEQFFGPGTRLTVL.

CDR3 region: CASSTSSGATQQFF. The DNA for the CDR3 is TGCGCCAGCAGCACGTCTAGCGGGGCCACTCAGCAGTTCTTC. V and J are TRBV5-1 and TRBJ2-1; TRBD2 matches 9 bases. Unmatched junction bases numbered 10, after V lost 4 bases and J lost 11 bases. CDR1 is SGHRS and CDR2 is YFSETQ in the germline V gene. The CDR3 is 14 residues long.

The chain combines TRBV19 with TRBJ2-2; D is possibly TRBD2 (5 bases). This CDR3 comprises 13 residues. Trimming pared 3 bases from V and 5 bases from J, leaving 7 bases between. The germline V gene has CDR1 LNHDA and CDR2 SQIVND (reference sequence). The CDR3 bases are TGTGCCAGTAGTATTGGAGGTACCGGGGAGCTGTTTTTT. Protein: CASSIGGTGELFF. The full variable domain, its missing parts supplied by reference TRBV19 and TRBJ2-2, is DGGITQSPKYLFRKEGQNVTLSCEQNLNHDAMYWYRQDPGQGLRLIYYSQIVNDFQKGDIAEGYSVSREKKESFPLTVTSAQKNPTAFYLCASSIGGTGELFFGEGSRLTVL.

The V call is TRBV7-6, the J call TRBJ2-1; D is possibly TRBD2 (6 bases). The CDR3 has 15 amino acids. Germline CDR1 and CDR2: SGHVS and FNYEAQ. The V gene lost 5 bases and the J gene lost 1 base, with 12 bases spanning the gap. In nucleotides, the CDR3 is TGTGCCAGCAGCCCCTGGAGGGAGTCCTACAATGAGCAGTTCTTC. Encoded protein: CASSPWRESYNEQFF.

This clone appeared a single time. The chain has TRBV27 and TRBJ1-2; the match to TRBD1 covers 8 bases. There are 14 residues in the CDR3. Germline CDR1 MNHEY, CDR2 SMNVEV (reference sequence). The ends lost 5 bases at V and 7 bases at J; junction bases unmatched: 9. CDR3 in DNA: TGTGCCAGCAGTAACAGGGGGGGGTGGGGTGGCTACACCTTC. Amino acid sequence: CASSNRGGWGGYTF.

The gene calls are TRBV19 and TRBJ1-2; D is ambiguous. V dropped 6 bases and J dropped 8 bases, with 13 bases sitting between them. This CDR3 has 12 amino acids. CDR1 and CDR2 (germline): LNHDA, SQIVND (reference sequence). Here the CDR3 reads CASRSGVGGYTF. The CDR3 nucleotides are TGTGCCAGTAGATCCGGGGTAGGGGGCTACACCTTC.

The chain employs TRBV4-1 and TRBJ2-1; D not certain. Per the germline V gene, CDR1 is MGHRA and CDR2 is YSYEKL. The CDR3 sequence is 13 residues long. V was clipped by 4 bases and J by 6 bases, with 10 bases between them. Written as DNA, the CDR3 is TGCGCCAGCAGCCCCGTCGAGTTCAATGAGCAGTTCTTC. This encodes CASSPVEFNEQFF.

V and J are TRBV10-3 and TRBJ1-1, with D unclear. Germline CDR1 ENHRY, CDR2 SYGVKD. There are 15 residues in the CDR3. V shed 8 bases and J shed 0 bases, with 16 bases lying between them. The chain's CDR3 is CAISAIKQVNTEAFF. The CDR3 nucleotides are TGTGCCATCTCCGCCATTAAGCAGGTGAACACTGAAGCTTTCTTT.

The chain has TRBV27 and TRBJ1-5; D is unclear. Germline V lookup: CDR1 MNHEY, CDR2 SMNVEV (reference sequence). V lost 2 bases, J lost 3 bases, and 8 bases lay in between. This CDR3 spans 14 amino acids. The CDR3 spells CASSLREDNQPQHF. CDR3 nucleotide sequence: TGTGCCAGCAGTTTAAGGGAGGACAATCAGCCCCAGCATTTT.

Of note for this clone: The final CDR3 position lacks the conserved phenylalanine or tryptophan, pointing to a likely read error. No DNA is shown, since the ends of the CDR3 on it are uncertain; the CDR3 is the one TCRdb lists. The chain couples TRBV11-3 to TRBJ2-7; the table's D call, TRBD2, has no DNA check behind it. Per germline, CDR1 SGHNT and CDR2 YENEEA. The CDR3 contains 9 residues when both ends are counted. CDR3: CASSLGYPL.

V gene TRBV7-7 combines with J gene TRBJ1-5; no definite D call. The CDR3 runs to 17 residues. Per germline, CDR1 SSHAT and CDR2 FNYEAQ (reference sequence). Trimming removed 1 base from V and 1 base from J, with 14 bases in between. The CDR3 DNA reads TGTGCCAGCAGCTTAGAAGGGCCGGGGATAAGCAATCAGCCCCAGCATTTT. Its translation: CASSLEGPGISNQPQHF.

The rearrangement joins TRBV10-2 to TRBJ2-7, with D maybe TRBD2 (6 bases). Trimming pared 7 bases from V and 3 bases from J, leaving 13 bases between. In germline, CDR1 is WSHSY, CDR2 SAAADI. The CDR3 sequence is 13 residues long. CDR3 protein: CASNVGGGYEQYF. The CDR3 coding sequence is TGCGCCAGCAACGTTGGGGGAGGCTACGAGCAGTACTTC.

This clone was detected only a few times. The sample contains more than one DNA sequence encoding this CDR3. Here the CDR3 reads CASSIRPPTGNTEAFF. CDR3 coding DNA: TGTGCCAGTAGTATACGACCCCCCACAGGAAACACTGAAGCTTTCTTT. V is TRBV19 and J is TRBJ1-1; perhaps TRBD1 as D (5 bases). CDR3 length: 16 residues. Germline CDR1 and CDR2: LNHDA and SQIVND (reference sequence). V was pared by 2 bases and J by 2 bases, with 15 bases between.

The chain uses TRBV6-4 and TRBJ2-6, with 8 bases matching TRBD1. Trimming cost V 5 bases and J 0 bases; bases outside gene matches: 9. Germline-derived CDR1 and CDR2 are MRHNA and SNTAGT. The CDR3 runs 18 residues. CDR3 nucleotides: TGTGCCAGCAGTTTAGACGGGACAGGCCTCTCTGGGGCCAACGTCCTGACTTTC. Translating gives CASSLDGTGLSGANVLTF.

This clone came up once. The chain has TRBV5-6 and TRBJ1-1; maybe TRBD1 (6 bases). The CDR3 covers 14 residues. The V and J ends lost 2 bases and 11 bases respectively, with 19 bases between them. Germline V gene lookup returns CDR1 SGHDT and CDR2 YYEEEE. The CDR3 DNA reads TGTGCCAGCAGCTTCAAGATGTCAGGGGTCGTGGCTTTCTTT. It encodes CASSFKMSGVVAFF.

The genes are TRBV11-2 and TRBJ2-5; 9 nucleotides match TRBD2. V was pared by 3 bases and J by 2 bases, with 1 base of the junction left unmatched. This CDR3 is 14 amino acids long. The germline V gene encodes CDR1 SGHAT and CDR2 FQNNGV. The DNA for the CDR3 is TGTGCCAGCAGCTTGACTAGCGGTCAAGAGACCCAGTACTTC. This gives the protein CASSLTSGQETQYF.

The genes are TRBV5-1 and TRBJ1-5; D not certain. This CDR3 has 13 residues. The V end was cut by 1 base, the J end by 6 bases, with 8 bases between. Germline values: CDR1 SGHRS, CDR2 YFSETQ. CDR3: CASSLNIGQPQHF. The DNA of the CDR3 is TGCGCCAGCAGCTTGAATATCGGTCAGCCCCAGCATTTT. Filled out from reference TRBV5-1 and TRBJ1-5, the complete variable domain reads KAGVTQTPRYLIKTRGQQVTLSCSPISGHRSVSWYQQTPGQGLQFLFEYFSETQRNKGNFPGRFSGRQFSNSRSEMNVSTLELGDSALYLCASSLNIGQPQHFGDGTRLSIL.